These 22 T cell receptor beta chains came from one sample sequenced in a study of T-cell memory formation after mild COVID-19. TCRdb re-analysed the 5' RACE reads in MiXCR, keeping a single row per CDR3 protein. The sample records 400,000 or so distinct CDR3 sequences, around 21% being singletons. Sequencing was done on a sample of PBMCs or a T cell subset sorted from them (not recorded which). These receptors all come from an adult woman who had mild COVID-19 (a few samples of this study predate the infection). Cell type and time point are not known.

J is TRBJ2-7 and V is TRBV4-3; D uncertain. V was pared by 0 bases and J by 5 bases, with 14 bases between. The CDR3 sequence is 15 residues long. Germline-derived CDR1 and CDR2 are LGHNA and YSLEER. DNA of the CDR3: TGCGCCAGCAGCCAAGATCCGGCTTTGGCGGACGAGCAGTACTTC. As protein: CASSQDPALADEQYF.

This clonotype was seen a handful of times. The chain joins TRBV12-3 or TRBV12-4 to TRBJ2-5, with 12 nucleotides matching TRBD2. The CDR3 runs to 17 residues. Trimming cost V 5 bases and J 1 base; bases outside gene matches: 8. The CDR3 sequence is CASSTLGLAGLQETQYF. The DNA for the CDR3 is TGTGCCAGCAGTACTCTCGGACTAGCGGGGCTCCAAGAGACCCAGTACTTC.

The rearrangement links TRBV5-4 to TRBJ2-7; D ambiguous. Germline values: CDR1 SGHNT, CDR2 YYREEE (reference sequence). The CDR3 runs to 15 residues. Trimming pared 6 bases from V and 1 base from J, leaving 17 bases between. This chain's CDR3 is CASTYSPRGSYEQYF. The CDR3 nucleotides read TGTGCCAGCACTTACTCCCCCCGAGGATCCTACGAGCAGTACTTC.

This clonotype turned up a few times. The V and J genes are TRBV29-1 and TRBJ2-7; D is undetermined. Trimming pared 2 bases from V and 3 bases from J, leaving 8 bases between. The CDR3 is 12 amino acids. CDR1 is SQVTM and CDR2 is ANQGSEA in the germline V gene. Here the CDR3 reads CSVEIDGYEQYF. Here the CDR3 DNA reads TGCAGCGTTGAAATAGACGGCTACGAGCAGTACTTC.

This clonotype was seen only a few times. The genes are TRBV6-2 or TRBV6-3 and TRBJ2-3; 9 bases agree with TRBD2. The CDR3 totals 15 residues. Germline assignment: CDR1 MNHEY and CDR2 SVGEGT. V dropped 2 bases and J dropped 4; count of bases not matched to a gene: 4. CDR3 residues: CASSYAGGTPDTQYF. The CDR3 nucleotides read TGTGCCAGCAGTTACGCGGGAGGGACGCCAGATACGCAGTATTTT.

The J gene is TRBJ2-2, the V gene TRBV7-9, with 8 positions matching TRBD1. After removal of 3 bases from V and 0 bases from J, the junction contained 3 bases not matched to a gene. Germline V gives CDR1 SEHNR, CDR2 FQNEAQ (reference sequence). The CDR3 has 16 residues. This CDR3 is CASSFTQGANTGELFF. The CDR3, as DNA: TGTGCCAGCAGCTTTACACAGGGGGCGAACACCGGGGAGCTGTTTTTT.

A word on this clonotype: A junction end diverges from the germline sequence, so it may reflect a read error. This chain connects TRBV3-1 to TRBJ2-1; no clear D. CDR1 is LGHDT, CDR2 YNNKEL, per germline (reference sequence). The CDR3 spans 15 residues. The CDR3 nucleotides read TGTGCCAGCAGCGAAGAAAGTATGGGATACAATGAGCAGTTCTTC. The encoded protein is CASSEESMGYNEQFF.

The chain carries TRBV6-5 and TRBJ1-4, with unresolved D. CDR1 is MNHEY, CDR2 SVGAGI, per germline. The CDR3 is 14 residues long. Trimming pared 8 bases from V and 8 bases from J, leaving 18 bases between. CDR3 amino acids: CASRAMASNEKLFF. DNA of the CDR3: TGTGCCAGCCGGGCGATGGCAAGTAACGAAAAACTGTTTTTT.

This clonotype was detected only a few times. V gene TRBV4-1 combines with J gene TRBJ1-1, with D perhaps matching TRBD1 (5 bases). The V gene lost 0 bases and the J gene lost 6 bases, with 14 bases spanning the gap. The CDR3 has 15 residues. Germline CDR1 MGHRA, CDR2 YSYEKL. This CDR3 is CASSQDRAAMAEAFF. The CDR3 DNA reads as TGCGCCAGCAGCCAAGACAGGGCCGCGATGGCTGAAGCTTTCTTT.

The sample holds a few counts of this clonotype. This rearrangement joins TRBV12-3 or TRBV12-4 to TRBJ2-5, with 9 bases identical to TRBD2. The CDR3 has 16 residues. V was clipped by 6 bases and J by 1 base; unmatched bases: 9. CDR3 in DNA: TGTGCCAGCAGCTTGGGGCTAGCGGGGATCCAAGAGACCCAGTACTTC. Amino acid sequence: CASSLGLAGIQETQYF.

The chain couples TRBV4-1 to TRBJ2-1; 12 nucleotides agree with TRBD2. Germline CDR1 reads MGHRA; CDR2 reads YSYEKL. This CDR3 is built from 17 residues. The V and J ends lost 0 bases and 8 bases, in that order; junction bases with no gene match: 8. DNA of the CDR3: TGCGCCAGCAGCCAAGATCGGGCTAGCGGGGGGGTTTATGAGCAGTTCTTC. It is translated as CASSQDRASGGVYEQFF.

This clonotype occurred many times. The CDR3 DNA reads as TGTGCCAGCAGCCCCGGGACTACGAAAGGGTGGAATGAGCAGTTCTTC. Translating gives CASSPGTTKGWNEQFF. The rearrangement uses TRBV7-6 and TRBJ2-1; 7 bases match TRBD2. Looked up from germline, CDR1 is SGHVS and CDR2 is FNYEAQ. The CDR3 is 16 residues long. The ends lost 5 bases at V and 7 bases at J; junction bases unmatched: 14.

The chain employs TRBV11-2 and TRBJ2-4; D is possibly TRBD1 (6 bases). Between the trimmed V and J ends, which lost 2 bases and 7 bases, there was a span of 24 bases. Germline CDR1 SGHAT, CDR2 FQNNGV. CDR3 length: 18 residues. The CDR3 DNA follows: TGTGCCAGCAGCTTACTGAAACAGGGACGCACGCCGCGGAACATTCAGTACTTC. Translated, it gives CASSLLKQGRTPRNIQYF. Using reference TRBV11-2 and TRBJ2-4 for the parts outside the CDR3, the full variable domain is EAGVAQSPRYKIIEKRQSVAFWCNPISGHATLYWYQQILGQGPKLLIQFQNNGVVDDSQLPKDRFSAERLKGVDSTLKIQPAKLEDSAVYLCASSLLKQGRTPRNIQYFGAGTRLSVL.

As regards this clonotype: Relative to the germline gene, one junction end is altered; a read error may explain this. The chain recombines TRBV12-3 or TRBV12-4 with TRBJ2-1; TRBD2 is a possible D gene (5 bases). The CDR3 totals 11 residues. The CDR3 loop is CASSFPPSTIF. The CDR3 nucleotides read TGTGCCAGCAGTTTTCCCCCTAGCACAATCTTC.

The J gene is TRBJ2-3, the V gene TRBV2, with a weak D call TRBD2 (5 bases). The V end lost 8 bases, the J end lost 5 bases, and 14 bases lay between the germline ends. CDR1 SNHLY and CDR2 FYNNEI come from the germline V gene. CDR3 length equals 13 residues. Here the CDR3 DNA reads TGTGCCAGCGGGCCTAGCTGGGAAGATACGCAGTATTTT. Amino acid sequence: CASGPSWEDTQYF.

This clonotype was observed a few times. V usage is TRBV7-2 and J usage is TRBJ1-4; 9 nucleotides agree with TRBD1. V was pared by 4 bases and J by 3 bases, with 0 bases of the junction left unmatched. From germline, CDR1 is SGHTA and CDR2 FQGNSA. CDR3 size: 14 residues. The CDR3 protein is CASSWTGANEKLFF. CDR3 in DNA: TGTGCCAGCAGCTGGACAGGGGCTAATGAAAAACTGTTTTTT.

The CDR3 DNA sequence: TGTGCCAGTCCGGGACAGGGGCCCACAAACTATGGCTACACCTTC. Its translation is CASPGQGPTNYGYTF. The chain carries TRBV6-4 and TRBJ1-2; 10 nucleotides match TRBD1. V was pared by 9 bases and J by 2 bases, with 9 bases of the junction left unmatched. The CDR3 totals 15 residues. Germline values: CDR1 MRHNA, CDR2 SNTAGT.

The chain employs TRBV5-8 and TRBJ1-1, with 10 bases lining up with TRBD1. This CDR3 has 15 residues. The V gene's germline CDR1 is SGHTS and CDR2 YDEGEE. The ends lost 2 bases at V and 4 bases at J; junction bases unmatched: 5. The CDR3 reads CASSFGTGASTEAFF. The CDR3 DNA sequence: TGTGCCAGCAGCTTCGGGACAGGGGCGAGCACTGAAGCTTTCTTT.

The rearrangement uses TRBV20-1 and TRBJ2-3, with unresolved D. CDR1 is DFQATT, CDR2 SNEGSKA, per germline (reference sequence). CDR3 length equals 11 residues. V lost 1 base and J 4 bases, leaving 3 bases between the germline ends. CDR3: CSARVSDTQYF. The CDR3 DNA reads TGCAGTGCTAGAGTGTCAGATACGCAGTATTTT.

This clonotype has more than one count but fewer than ten. The chain is built from TRBV12-3 or TRBV12-4 and TRBJ2-5; D tentatively fits TRBD1 or TRBD2 (5 bases each). The CDR3 totals 16 residues. V dropped 6 bases and J dropped 3 bases, with 20 bases sitting between them. CDR3: CASSLFPVGTKETQYF. CDR3 coding DNA: TGTGCCAGCAGCCTCTTCCCTGTGGGGACCAAAGAGACCCAGTACTTC.

The chain links TRBV5-1 to TRBJ2-3, with 9 nucleotides matching TRBD2. Trimming at V came to 0 bases and at J to 5 bases, leaving 4 bases not matched to a gene. This CDR3 region has 15 residues. The germline V gene has CDR1 SGHRS and CDR2 YFSETQ. Here the CDR3 reads CASSLEASGVDTQYF. For the CDR3, the DNA is TGCGCCAGCAGCTTGGAGGCTAGCGGGGTAGATACGCAGTATTTT.

This CDR3 is CSVEDTGRVETQYF. The CDR3 DNA follows: TGCAGCGTTGAAGATACAGGGAGAGTTGAGACCCAGTACTTC. V gene TRBV29-1 combines with J gene TRBJ2-5, with D maybe TRBD1 (6 bases). There are 14 residues in the CDR3. Germline V lookup: CDR1 SQVTM, CDR2 ANQGSEA. Trimming removed 0 bases at V and 5 bases at J, with 13 bases between.